This TCR beta chain was observed in a study of cytomegalovirus exposure and HLA in healthy donors. A note on this clone: Its antigen remains unidentified.

The study, taken as a whole, reports: There were several of the most significant clusters that appeared linked to common viral pathogens in a later analysis. The authors listed approximately 150 TCR beta chains as cytomegalovirus-associated. In an earlier analysis, in 540 or so donors, most V segments appeared productive either ~87% or ~30% of the time.

The study ran its PCR with 60 Vbeta and 13 Jbeta primers. Profiled with immunoSEQ multiplex PCR; TCRdb holds only in-frame clones, not every one. The table has under 250,000 clones, about three quarters seen once. Per germline, CDR1 SGHTA and CDR2 FQGTGA. The CDR3 loop spans 15 amino acids. The V end lost 5 bases, the J end lost 1 base, and 15 bases lay between the germline ends. Sequenced input: PBMCs. This sequence was found in a boy between 10 and 17 years old in good health and CMV-seronegative. The chain joins TRBV7-3 to TRBJ2-7; no firm D call. The CDR3 loop reads CASSPTQTPSYEQYF. The DNA for the CDR3 is TGTGCCAGCAGCCCTACCCAAACCCCATCCTACGAGCAGTACTTC.